The 12 T cell receptor beta chains below were found in one sample sequenced in a study of blood T cell repertoires in COVID-19. Data came from immunoSEQ multiplex PCR; TCRdb stores just in-frame clones and leaves some out. Of more than 110,000 clones in the sample, about 86% were seen once. Sequenced material: peripheral blood. The receptors stem from a human donor in a cohort sampled during active COVID-19.

This chain links TRBV11-2 with TRBJ2-7, with 8 nucleotides matching TRBD1. V was clipped by 2 bases and J by 2 bases; unmatched bases: 5. The germline CDR1 and CDR2 sequences are SGHAT and FQNNGV. The CDR3 has 15 amino acids. The CDR3 sequence: CASSLIGQGTYEQYF. DNA of the CDR3: TGTGCCAGCAGCTTAATAGGACAGGGCACCTACGAGCAGTACTTC.

The CDR3 DNA reads TGCAGCGTTAATAGCGGGGGGGGAGAGACCCAGTACTTC. Protein product: CSVNSGGGETQYF. J is TRBJ2-5 and V is TRBV29-1, with 11 bases identical to TRBD2. V lost 5 bases to trimming and J lost 4 bases; unmatched junction nucleotides: 3. There are 13 residues in the CDR3. CDR1 and CDR2 from the germline V gene are SQVTM and ANQGSEA.

The chain uses TRBV4-1 and TRBJ1-1; weak D call: TRBD1 (5 bases). The V and J ends lost 1 base and 10 bases respectively, with 10 bases between them. Germline V gives CDR1 MGHRA, CDR2 YSYEKL. This CDR3 region has 12 residues. The CDR3 spells CASSQVWGGAFF. The DNA for the CDR3 is TGCGCCAGCAGCCAAGTATGGGGGGGAGCTTTCTTT.

This chain joins TRBV5-5 and TRBJ2-5; D is undetermined. Germline V gene lookup returns CDR1 SGHKS and CDR2 YYEKEE (reference sequence). V dropped 0 bases and J dropped 1 base, with 13 bases sitting between them. CDR3 length equals 16 residues. The CDR3 loop is CASSLELSYSQETQYF. The CDR3 nucleotides are TGTGCCAGCAGCTTGGAGCTCTCTTACTCCCAAGAGACCCAGTACTTC.

The chain carries TRBV27 and TRBJ1-5; TRBD1 matches at 7 bases. Germline lookup yields CDR1 MNHEY and CDR2 SMNVEV (reference sequence). The V segment lost 3 bases and the J segment 4 bases; nucleotides outside the gene matches: 6. There are 15 residues in the CDR3. The CDR3 is CASSFRQGMNQPQHF. The CDR3 DNA reads TGTGCCAGCAGTTTCAGACAGGGAATGAATCAGCCCCAGCATTTT.

The chain combines TRBV5-1 with TRBJ2-7, with a tentative D call TRBD1 (5 bases). The germline CDR1 and CDR2 sequences are SGHRS and YFSETQ. This CDR3 is built from 12 residues. Trimming removed 5 bases at V and 2 bases at J, with 8 bases between. The chain's CDR3 is CASSSGTYEQYF. The CDR3 DNA sequence: TGCGCCAGCAGTTCAGGGACCTACGAGCAGTACTTC.

The J gene is TRBJ2-2, the V gene TRBV2, with a possible D match to TRBD1 (6 bases). Germline V gene sequence: CDR1 SNHLY, CDR2 FYNNEI. This CDR3 is 13 amino acids long. V was pared by 6 bases and J by 6 bases, with 11 bases between. The CDR3 here is CASRGQMAGELFF. CDR3 DNA sequence: TGTGCCAGCAGGGGACAAATGGCCGGGGAGCTGTTTTTT. The variable domain in full, with the rest retrieved from reference TRBV2 and TRBJ2-2, is EPEVTQTPSHQVTQMGQEVILRCVPISNHLYFYWYRQILGQKVEFLVSFYNNEISEKSEIFDDQFSVERPDGSNFTLKIRSTKLEDSAMYFCASRGQMAGELFFGEGSRLTVL.

This clone has a handful of counts. The rearrangement links TRBV7-9 to TRBJ1-4, with 9 bases that match TRBD1. Looked up from germline, CDR1 is SEHNR and CDR2 is FQNEAQ (reference sequence). V trimming: 5 bases; J trimming: 13 bases; junction bases outside the gene matches: 8. There are 13 residues in the CDR3. Here the CDR3 reads CASSAGQGRGLFF. Written as DNA, the CDR3 is TGTGCCAGCAGCGCGGGACAGGGTAGAGGACTGTTTTTT.

Only one count was recorded for this clone. The chain combines TRBV30 with TRBJ2-7; D is possibly TRBD1 (7 bases). In germline, CDR1 is GTSNPN, CDR2 SVGIG (reference sequence). V was trimmed by 3 bases and J by 5 bases, leaving 14 bases between them. The CDR3 extends over 13 amino acids. CDR3 loop: CAWRGGQINEQYF. CDR3 nucleotide sequence: TGTGCCTGGAGGGGGGGACAGATTAACGAGCAGTACTTC.

The chain couples TRBV5-1 to TRBJ2-2; D might be TRBD2 (7 bases). The CDR3 spans 15 residues. V lost 4 bases and J 5 bases, leaving 15 bases between the germline ends. Germline V CDR1 and CDR2: SGHRS, YFSETQ. The CDR3 DNA reads as TGCGCCAGCAGCCCGGGGGGCGCTGGAACCGGGGAGCTGTTTTTT. Its translation is CASSPGGAGTGELFF.

The rearrangement links TRBV28 to TRBJ2-7, with 7 positions matching TRBD2. This CDR3 has 13 amino acids. CDR1 and CDR2 (germline): MDHEN, SYDVKM. J lost 4 bases, V lost 4 bases, and 4 bases had no gene match. CDR3: CASSWGLPYEQYF. In DNA, the CDR3 is TGTGCCAGCAGTTGGGGACTACCTTACGAGCAGTACTTC.

The chain links TRBV7-2 to TRBJ2-5; no firm D call. V was pared by 1 base and J by 5 bases, with 11 bases between. In germline, CDR1 is SGHTA, CDR2 FQGNSA. The CDR3 sequence is 14 residues long. CDR3 sequence: CASSLVAQPETQYF. The CDR3 coding sequence is TGTGCCAGCAGCTTAGTAGCACAACCGGAGACCCAGTACTTC.